The 17 T cell receptor beta chains below were found in one sample sequenced in a study of T cells in localized non-small cell lung cancer. Only in-frame clones appear in the TCRdb table, and some are missing; sequencing was by immunoSEQ multiplex PCR. The sample holds 50,000 to 70,000 clones; roughly 76% are singletons and the top ten take less than 5.5%. Material: PBMCs, obtained before any cancer treatment. The receptors were sampled from a man aged 40-75 years with stage II lung adenocarcinoma.

In DNA form, the CDR3 reads TGTGCCAGCAGCCAAGATCGAGTTCGCACCGGGGAGCTGTTTTTT. This codes for CASSQDRVRTGELFF. This chain connects TRBV4-2 to TRBJ2-2; D is unresolved. The CDR3 spans 15 residues. Trimming removed 0 bases at V and 4 bases at J, with 9 bases between. Germline assignment: CDR1 LGHNA and CDR2 YNFKEQ.

The chain joins TRBV5-1 to TRBJ1-1, with a tentative D call TRBD1 (5 bases). Trimming took 4 bases from V and 4 from J, leaving 14 bases between them. The CDR3 consists of 14 residues. Germline V gene sequence: CDR1 SGHRS, CDR2 YFSETQ. CDR3 in amino acids: CASSPPGRGTEAFF. The CDR3 nucleotides are TGCGCCAGCAGCCCGCCGGGAAGGGGCACTGAAGCTTTCTTT.

The V gene is TRBV27, the J gene TRBJ2-1; D may be TRBD2 (5 bases). The germline V gene has CDR1 MNHEY and CDR2 SMNVEV (reference sequence). The ends were cut back, 4 bases at V and 0 bases at J, with 7 bases in the middle. The CDR3 has 14 residues. CDR3 sequence: CASSSRDSYNEQFF. CDR3 DNA sequence: TGTGCCAGCAGTTCTCGGGACTCCTACAATGAGCAGTTCTTC.

This clone was detected only a few times. The V call is TRBV30, the J call TRBJ2-5; D ambiguous. Trimming left V 0 bases short and J 0 bases short, with 5 bases between. Looked up from germline, CDR1 is GTSNPN and CDR2 is SVGIG (reference sequence). The CDR3 spans 13 residues. The CDR3 reads CAWSVLNQETQYF. The CDR3 DNA sequence: TGTGCCTGGAGTGTACTAAACCAAGAGACCCAGTACTTC.

The chain combines TRBV7-3 with TRBJ2-3; D unclear. V was shortened by 0 bases and J by 4 bases, with 5 bases between the two germline ends. The CDR3 length is 13 residues. Germline CDR1 is SGHTA and CDR2 is FQGTGA. CDR3 amino acids: CASSLTFPDTQYF. The CDR3 DNA sequence: TGTGCCAGCAGCTTAACGTTCCCAGATACGCAGTATTTT.

V usage is TRBV18 and J usage is TRBJ2-3; D remains ambiguous. Between the trimmed V and J ends, which lost 2 bases and 3 bases, there was a span of 9 bases. The germline V gene has CDR1 KGHSH and CDR2 LQKENI. The CDR3 length is 14 residues. CDR3 sequence reads: CASSPSGSTDTQYF. CDR3 nucleotides: TGTGCCAGCTCACCATCCGGCAGTACAGATACGCAGTATTTT. The whole variable domain, filled in from reference TRBV18 and TRBJ2-3, reads NAGVMQNPRHLVRRRGQEARLRCSPMKGHSHVYWYRQLPEEGLKFMVYLQKENIIDESGMPKERFSAEFPKEGPSILRIQQVVRGDSAAYFCASSPSGSTDTQYFGPGTRLTVL.

The V call is TRBV7-2, the J call TRBJ1-5; D is possibly TRBD1 (5 bases). Germline assignment: CDR1 SGHTA and CDR2 FQGNSA. This CDR3 has 16 amino acids. V was pared by 2 bases and J by 1 base, with 12 bases between. Written as DNA, the CDR3 is TGTGCCAGCAGCTTACAACCTAGACAGAGCAATCAGCCCCAGCATTTT. The encoded protein is CASSLQPRQSNQPQHF.

J is TRBJ2-6 and V is TRBV2; TRBD1 matches 9 bases. Germline CDR1 reads SNHLY; CDR2 reads FYNNEI. This CDR3 comprises 15 residues. V shed 6 bases, J shed 4 bases, and the junction held 4 bases outside the gene matches. CDR3 nucleotide sequence: TGTGCCAGCAGGCCACAGGGGGCCGGGGCCAACGTCCTGACTTTC. Protein product: CASRPQGAGANVLTF.

V is TRBV30 and J is TRBJ2-7; TRBD1 might be the D (6 bases). CDR1 is GTSNPN and CDR2 is SVGIG in the germline V gene (reference sequence). The CDR3 covers 12 residues. V gave up 0 bases and J gave up 5 bases, with 8 bases separating them. The CDR3 nucleotides read TGTGCCTGGAGTGTATGGGGGCACGAGCAGTACTTC. Encoded protein: CAWSVWGHEQYF.

The rearrangement uses TRBV2 and TRBJ1-5, with unresolved D. This CDR3 is 15 amino acids long. CDR1 and CDR2 (germline): SNHLY, FYNNEI. V was shortened by 8 bases and J by 0 bases, with 14 bases between the two germline ends. For the CDR3, the DNA is TGTGCCAGCGCGGCGGAGTCCAATAGCAATCAGCCCCAGCATTTT. It translates to CASAAESNSNQPQHF.

The rearrangement joins TRBV19 to TRBJ1-5, with D possibly TRBD1 on 6 matching bases. The CDR3 is 16 residues long. V lost 3 bases and J 2 bases, leaving 14 bases between the germline ends. Germline V gene sequence: CDR1 LNHDA, CDR2 SQIVND (reference sequence). CDR3 DNA: TGTGCCAGTAGTATGGGGACGGGGGCAGGCAATCAGCCCCAGCATTTT. This encodes CASSMGTGAGNQPQHF.

The genes are TRBV10-3 and TRBJ2-1; TRBD2 aligns across 11 bases. The CDR3 runs 16 residues. Per the germline V gene, CDR1 is ENHRY and CDR2 is SYGVKD. V gave up 6 bases and J gave up 1 base; unmatched junction bases: 5. The CDR3 protein is CAIRGTSGSSYNEQFF. In DNA form, the CDR3 reads TGTGCCATCAGGGGGACTAGCGGTTCTTCCTACAATGAGCAGTTCTTC.

The chain has TRBV6-1 and TRBJ2-1, with D perhaps matching TRBD2 (5 bases). V was clipped by 5 bases and J by 7 bases, with 12 bases between them. CDR1 is MNHNS and CDR2 is SASEGT in the germline V gene. The CDR3 is 13 amino acids. The CDR3 nucleotides are TGTGCCAGCAGTCCCCGGACTGTAAATGAGCAGTTCTTC. This gives the protein CASSPRTVNEQFF.

The sample holds a few counts of this clone. The chain links TRBV18 to TRBJ1-1; D unresolved. V shed 6 bases and J shed 1 base, with 9 bases lying between them. Germline CDR1 reads KGHSH; CDR2 reads LQKENI. The CDR3 covers 13 residues. The CDR3 DNA sequence: TGTGCCAGCTCCCCGAGGGCGAACACTGAAGCTTTCTTT. Encoded protein: CASSPRANTEAFF.

V usage is TRBV10-3 and J usage is TRBJ1-2; possible D gene TRBD1, 6 bases. V lost 3 bases to trimming and J lost 7 bases, with 12 bases between them. The germline V gene encodes CDR1 ENHRY and CDR2 SYGVKD. The CDR3 extends over 13 amino acids. CDR3 in amino acids: CAISERGDSGYTF. CDR3 DNA sequence: TGTGCCATCAGTGAAAGGGGGGACTCTGGCTACACCTTC.

This clone was counted at least ten times. The rearrangement links TRBV19 to TRBJ1-2; the match to TRBD1 covers 9 bases. CDR1 LNHDA and CDR2 SQIVND come from the germline V gene (reference sequence). There are 16 residues in the CDR3. V trimming: 2 bases; J trimming: 2 bases; junction bases outside the gene matches: 6. CDR3 sequence reads: CASSILGTGGNYGYTF. The CDR3 coding sequence is TGTGCCAGTAGTATATTAGGAACAGGGGGCAACTATGGCTACACCTTC.

This clone was observed a single time. The V gene is TRBV7-9, the J gene TRBJ2-7; D gene uncertain. The CDR3 is 16 amino acids. Per the germline V gene, CDR1 is SEHNR and CDR2 is FQNEAQ (reference sequence). Deletions cut 0 bases from V and 0 bases from J, with 12 bases between. This CDR3 is CASSLAGPLTSYEQYF. As DNA, the CDR3 is TGTGCCAGCAGCTTAGCGGGCCCTCTAACCTCCTACGAGCAGTACTTC.